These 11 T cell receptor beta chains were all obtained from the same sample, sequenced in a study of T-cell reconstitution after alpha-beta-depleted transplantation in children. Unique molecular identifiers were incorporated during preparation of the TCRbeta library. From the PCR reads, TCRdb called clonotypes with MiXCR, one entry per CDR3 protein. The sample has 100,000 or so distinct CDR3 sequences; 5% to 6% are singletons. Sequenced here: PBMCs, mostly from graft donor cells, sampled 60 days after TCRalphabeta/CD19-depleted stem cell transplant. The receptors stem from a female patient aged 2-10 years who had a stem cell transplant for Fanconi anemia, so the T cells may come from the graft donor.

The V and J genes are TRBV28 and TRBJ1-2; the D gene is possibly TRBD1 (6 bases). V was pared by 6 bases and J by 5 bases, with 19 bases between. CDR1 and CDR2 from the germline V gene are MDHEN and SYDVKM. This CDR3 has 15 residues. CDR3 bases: TGTGCCAGCAGGCGTACCACAGGGTTTCTATATGGCTACACCTTC. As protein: CASRRTTGFLYGYTF.

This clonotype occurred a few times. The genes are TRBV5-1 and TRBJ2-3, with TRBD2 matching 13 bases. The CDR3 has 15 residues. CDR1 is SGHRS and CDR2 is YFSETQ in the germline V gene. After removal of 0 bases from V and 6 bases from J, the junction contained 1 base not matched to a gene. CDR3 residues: CASSLVLAGGDTQYF. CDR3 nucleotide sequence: TGCGCCAGCAGCTTGGTACTAGCGGGAGGGGATACGCAGTATTTT.

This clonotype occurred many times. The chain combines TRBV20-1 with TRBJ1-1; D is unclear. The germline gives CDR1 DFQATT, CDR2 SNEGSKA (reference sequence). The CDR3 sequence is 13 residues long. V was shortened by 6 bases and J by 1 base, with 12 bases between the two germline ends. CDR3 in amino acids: CSAAVSPNTEAFF. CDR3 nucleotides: TGCAGTGCAGCGGTTTCCCCGAACACTGAAGCTTTCTTT.

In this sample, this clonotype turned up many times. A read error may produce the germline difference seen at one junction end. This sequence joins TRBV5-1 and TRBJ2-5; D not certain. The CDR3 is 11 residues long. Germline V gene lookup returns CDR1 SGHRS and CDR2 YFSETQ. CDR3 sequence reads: CASSLKETQYF. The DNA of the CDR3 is TGTGCCAGCAGTTTAAAAGAGACCCAGTACTTC. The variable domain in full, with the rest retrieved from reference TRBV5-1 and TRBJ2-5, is KAGVTQTPRYLIKTRGQQVTLSCSPISGHRSVSWYQQTPGQGLQFLFEYFSETQRNKGNFPGRFSGRQFSNSRSEMNVSTLELGDSALYLCASSLKETQYFGPGTRLLVL.

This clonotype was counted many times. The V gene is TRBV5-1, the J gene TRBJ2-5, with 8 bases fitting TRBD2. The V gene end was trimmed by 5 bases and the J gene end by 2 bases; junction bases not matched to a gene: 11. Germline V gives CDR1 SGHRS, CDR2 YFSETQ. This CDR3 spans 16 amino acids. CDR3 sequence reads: CASRSTLAGRQETQYF. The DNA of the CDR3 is TGCGCCAGCAGGAGTACTCTAGCGGGTAGGCAAGAGACCCAGTACTTC.

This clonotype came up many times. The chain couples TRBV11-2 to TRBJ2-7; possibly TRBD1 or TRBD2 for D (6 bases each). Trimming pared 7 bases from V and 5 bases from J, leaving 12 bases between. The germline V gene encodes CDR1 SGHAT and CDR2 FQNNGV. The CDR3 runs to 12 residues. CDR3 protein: CASIGGGNEQYF. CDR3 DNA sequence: TGTGCCAGCATCGGAGGGGGAAACGAGCAGTACTTC. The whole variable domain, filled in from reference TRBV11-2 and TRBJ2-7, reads EAGVAQSPRYKIIEKRQSVAFWCNPISGHATLYWYQQILGQGPKLLIQFQNNGVVDDSQLPKDRFSAERLKGVDSTLKIQPAKLEDSAVYLCASIGGGNEQYFGPGTRLTVT.

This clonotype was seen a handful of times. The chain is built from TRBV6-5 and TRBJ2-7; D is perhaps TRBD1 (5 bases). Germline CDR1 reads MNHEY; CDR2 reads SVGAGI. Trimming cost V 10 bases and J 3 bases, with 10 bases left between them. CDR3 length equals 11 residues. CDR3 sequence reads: CATRQLYEQYF. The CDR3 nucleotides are TGTGCCACCCGACAGCTCTACGAGCAGTACTTC.

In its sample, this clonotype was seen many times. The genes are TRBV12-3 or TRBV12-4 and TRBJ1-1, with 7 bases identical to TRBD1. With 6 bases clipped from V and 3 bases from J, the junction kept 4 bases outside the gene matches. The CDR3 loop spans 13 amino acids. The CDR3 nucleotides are TGTGCCAGCAGCCGGACAGGTTACACTGAAGCTTTCTTT. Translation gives CASSRTGYTEAFF.

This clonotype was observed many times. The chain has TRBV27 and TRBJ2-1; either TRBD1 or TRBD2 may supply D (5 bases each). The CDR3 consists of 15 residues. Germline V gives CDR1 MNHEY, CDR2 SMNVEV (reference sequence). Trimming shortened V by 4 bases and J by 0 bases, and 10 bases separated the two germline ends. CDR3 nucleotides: TGTGCCAGCAGTTGGGACGGAGGCTCCTACAATGAGCAGTTCTTC. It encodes CASSWDGGSYNEQFF.

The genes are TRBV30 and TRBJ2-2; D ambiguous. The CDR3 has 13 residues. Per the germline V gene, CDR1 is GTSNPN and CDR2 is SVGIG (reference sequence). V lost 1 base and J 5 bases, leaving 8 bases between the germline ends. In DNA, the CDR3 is TGTGCCTGGAGTGCGATGGTAACCGGGGAGCTGTTTTTT. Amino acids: CAWSAMVTGELFF. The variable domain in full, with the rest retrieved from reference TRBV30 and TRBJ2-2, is SQTIHQWPATLVQPVGSPLSLECTVEGTSNPNLYWYRQAAGRGLQLLFYSVGIGQISSEVPQNLSASRPQDRQFILSSKKLLLSDSGFYLCAWSAMVTGELFFGEGSRLTVL.

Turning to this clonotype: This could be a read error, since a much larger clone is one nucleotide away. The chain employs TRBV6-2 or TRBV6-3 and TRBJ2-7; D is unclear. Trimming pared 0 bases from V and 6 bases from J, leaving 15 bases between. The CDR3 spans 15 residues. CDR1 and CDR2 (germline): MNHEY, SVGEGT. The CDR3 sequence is CASSYSPRQWCEQYF. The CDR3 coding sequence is TGTGCCAGCAGTTACTCTCCAAGACAATGGTGCGAGCAGTACTTC.